The 7 T cell receptor beta chains below were found in one sample sequenced in a study of human T cells and chemical hapten exposure. TCRdb re-derived calls from the RACE reads in MiXCR, one entry per CDR3 protein. The sample records about 270,000 distinct CDR3 sequences, around 7% being singletons. Time point denoted: pre-sensitization, week 0. As for treatment: therapeutic diphenylcyclopropenone sensitization with weekly scalp DPC. The material sequenced was whole blood, taken in connection with sensitization to the hapten diphenylcyclopropenone (DPC). The receptors were sampled from a man aged 18-30 years with alopecia areata. Some clones in this sample may be carry-over from other donors' samples.

The rearrangement uses TRBV12-3 or TRBV12-4 and TRBJ1-5; 7 bases match TRBD1. The CDR3 contains 13 residues. The V segment lost 5 bases and the J segment 4 bases; nucleotides outside the gene matches: 2. CDR3 in amino acids: CASSQGGNQPQHF. The CDR3 DNA reads as TGTGCCAGCAGTCAGGGGGGGAATCAGCCCCAGCATTTT.

This clonotype was detected only a few times. The rearrangement joins TRBV10-3 to TRBJ2-3, with TRBD2 matching 13 bases. V lost 4 bases to trimming and J lost 0 bases; unmatched junction nucleotides: 4. Germline lookup yields CDR1 ENHRY and CDR2 SYGVKD. This CDR3 is 17 amino acids long. The CDR3 coding sequence is TGTGCCATCAGTGCCGGGACTAGCGGGGCAAGCACAGATACGCAGTATTTT. Protein sequence: CAISAGTSGASTDTQYF.

This clonotype was observed a few times. The genes are TRBV15 and TRBJ2-5; 7 nucleotides match TRBD1. The germline CDR1 and CDR2 sequences are LNHNV and YYDKDF (reference sequence). The junction had 7 bases not matched to a gene; V was cut back by 3 bases and J by 0 bases. The CDR3 runs 16 residues. CDR3: CATSSDLQGYQETQYF. In nucleotides, the CDR3 is TGTGCCACCAGCAGCGACTTACAGGGGTACCAAGAGACCCAGTACTTC.

The chain links TRBV6-6 to TRBJ2-3, with D tentatively TRBD1 (5 bases). Trimming stripped 0 bases from V and 5 bases from J, with 15 bases between. The CDR3 runs to 16 residues. The germline V gene has CDR1 MNHNY and CDR2 SVGAGI (reference sequence). CDR3: CASSYSSPGKVDTQYF. CDR3 in DNA: TGTGCCAGCAGTTACTCGAGCCCAGGGAAGGTAGATACGCAGTATTTT.

The sample holds a few counts of this clonotype. V and J are TRBV5-6 and TRBJ2-1; 7 bases map to TRBD2. CDR1 and CDR2 (germline): SGHDT, YYEEEE. The CDR3 consists of 13 residues. With 2 bases clipped from V and 6 bases from J, the junction kept 2 bases outside the gene matches. The CDR3 DNA is TGTGCCAGCAGCTTACTAGCGCGCAATGAGCAGTTCTTC. Translating gives CASSLLARNEQFF.

This clonotype was picked up a small number of times. This chain joins TRBV15 and TRBJ2-1; D perhaps matches TRBD1 (6 bases). Germline CDR1 is LNHNV and CDR2 is YYDKDF (reference sequence). CDR3 length equals 15 residues. Trimming stripped 0 bases from V and 4 bases from J, with 10 bases between. The CDR3 region is CATSRDRGRYNEQFF. CDR3 sequence (DNA): TGTGCCACCAGCAGAGACAGGGGTCGGTACAATGAGCAGTTCTTC.

The chain joins TRBV4-2 to TRBJ2-1; D is unresolved. Deletions cut 0 bases from V and 7 bases from J, with 10 bases between. The CDR3 is made up of 14 amino acids. Looked up from germline, CDR1 is LGHNA and CDR2 is YNFKEQ. As DNA, the CDR3 is TGTGCCAGCAGCCAAGAGACGGTAGGGAATGAGCAGTTCTTC. It is translated as CASSQETVGNEQFF.